Listed below are T cell receptor beta chains from one sample, sequenced in a study of blood T cells in healthy people across ages. TCRdb recomputed calls from the 5' RACE reads with MiXCR, one row per CDR3 protein. The sample holds about 1,500,000 distinct CDR3 sequences; 40% to 50% are singletons and the top ten take roughly 7.9%. The material sequenced was blood. Source of these receptors: a woman between 18 and 30 years old in good health. CDR3s include the opening cysteine and the closing phenylalanine or tryptophan. The D gene is left open where the match is weak. Size values are once, few and many counts, or a class for expanded clones, and some rows have none.

cdr3_aa cdr3_nt j_call v_call d_call clone_size
CAGQGARSGANVLTF TGTGCGGGACAGGGGGCGAGATCTGGGGCCAACGTCCTGACTTTC TRBJ2-6 TRBV6-1 TRBD1 .
CASSLEVRENTIYF TGTGCCAGCAGCCTCGAAGTAAGGGAAAACACCATATATTTT TRBJ1-3 TRBV11-2 . .
CASSVWSGTYEQYF TGCGCCAGCAGCGTATGGTCTGGAACCTACGAGCAGTACTTC TRBJ2-7 TRBV5-1 . few
CASSELIGGRTAAYEQYF TGTGCCAGCAGTGAATTAATTGGTGGGAGGACCGCCGCCTACGAGCAGTACTTC TRBJ2-7 TRBV2 . .
CASRLTGGEGTEAFF TGTGCCAGCAGGCTGACAGGGGGAGAGGGCACTGAAGCTTTCTTT TRBJ1-1 TRBV2 TRBD1 .
CASSSDWGGGLDEQFF TGTGCCAGCAGCTCTGATTGGGGAGGCGGTCTGGATGAGCAGTTCTTC TRBJ2-1 TRBV5-6 . .
CASSQDWGGSYNEQFF TGTGCCAGCAGCCAAGATTGGGGGGGCTCCTACAATGAGCAGTTCTTC TRBJ2-1 TRBV3-1 TRBD2 many
CASSKQGAYEQYF TGTGCCAGCAGCAAACAGGGGGCCTACGAGCAGTACTTC TRBJ2-7 TRBV13 TRBD1 few
CSAIPVTGGTEQYF TGCAGTGCCATCCCGGTGACAGGTGGCACGGAGCAGTACTTC TRBJ2-7 TRBV20-1 . few
CASGTPGSNQPQHF TGTGCTAGTGGTACCCCGGGATCCAATCAGCCCCAGCATTTT TRBJ1-5 TRBV12-5 . .
CASSGDSYEQFF TGTGCCAGCAGTGGGGACAGCTATGAGCAGTTCTTC TRBJ2-1 TRBV25-1 TRBD1 many
CASSVRTEVEAFF TGTGCCAGCAGCGTCAGAACAGAAGTTGAAGCTTTCTTT TRBJ1-1 TRBV9 . .
CASSYDGYTF TGTGCCAGCAGTTACGATGGCTACACCTTC TRBJ1-2 TRBV6-5 . .
CASSLDGTFNQPQHF TGCGCCAGCAGCTTGGACGGGACGTTCAATCAGCCCCAGCATTTT TRBJ1-5 TRBV5-1 . few
CASSLTGQQETQYF TGTGCCAGCAGCCTGACAGGACAGCAAGAGACCCAGTACTTC TRBJ2-5 TRBV28 . .
CASSPSGGVREQYF TGCGCCAGCAGCCCTAGCGGGGGAGTCCGCGAGCAGTACTTC TRBJ2-7 TRBV4-1 TRBD2 few